A single sample is the source of the 13 T cell receptor beta chains below, sequenced in a study of early T cells in non-severe SARS-CoV-2 infection. TCRdb analysed the 5' RACE reads with MiXCR anew, one entry per CDR3 protein. The sample yields 95,000 to 100,000 distinct CDR3 sequences, roughly 13% seen once. Sequencing was carried out using whole blood. The receptors shown here come from an adult who was a healthcare worker with PCR-confirmed SARS-CoV-2 infection or an uninfected control (not recorded which).

The chain carries TRBV5-4 and TRBJ2-7, with D perhaps matching TRBD1 (6 bases). Germline V lookup: CDR1 SGHNT, CDR2 YYREEE (reference sequence). V was cut by 4 bases and J by 3 bases, with 14 bases left in between. This CDR3 comprises 14 residues. CDR3: CASSPRRDNYEQYF. CDR3 coding DNA: TGTGCCAGCAGCCCCCGCCGGGACAACTACGAGCAGTACTTC.

This clonotype was recorded at least ten times. V and J are TRBV4-2 and TRBJ2-1; no clear D. CDR3 length: 11 residues. Per the germline V gene, CDR1 is LGHNA and CDR2 is YNFKEQ. Trimming stripped 8 bases from V and 6 bases from J, with 8 bases between. The CDR3 nucleotides are TGTGCCAGCCGCGGCCCCAATGAGCAGTTCTTC. This codes for CASRGPNEQFF.

The genes are TRBV28 and TRBJ2-1; 10 bases agree with TRBD2. J lost 5 bases, V lost 7 bases, and 8 bases had no gene match. The CDR3 length is 15 residues. CDR1 and CDR2 from the germline V gene are MDHEN and SYDVKM. The chain's CDR3 is CASMGASGGNNEQFF. The CDR3 region has the DNA TGTGCCAGCATGGGGGCTAGCGGGGGCAACAATGAGCAGTTCTTC. The full variable domain, with the rest looked up from reference TRBV28 and TRBJ2-1, is DVKVTQSSRYLVKRTGEKVFLECVQDMDHENMFWYRQDPGLGLRLIYFSYDVKMKEKGDIPEGYSVSREKKERFSLILESASTNQTSMYLCASMGASGGNNEQFFGPGTRLTVL.

Many counts were recorded for this clonotype. CDR3 coding DNA: TGTGCCAGCAGCCAAGCTTCGAGGGGCGCGGGCACAGATACGCAGTATTTT. Translating gives CASSQASRGAGTDTQYF. The chain combines TRBV4-2 with TRBJ2-3, with D tentatively TRBD1 or TRBD2 (5 bases each). Germline CDR1 is LGHNA and CDR2 is YNFKEQ. The length of the CDR3 is 17 residues. V lost 1 base to trimming and J lost 1 base, with 15 bases between them.

The gene calls are TRBV29-1 and TRBJ1-3; possible D gene TRBD1, 5 bases. Trimming cost V 6 bases and J 0 bases, with 12 bases left between them. In germline, CDR1 is SQVTM, CDR2 ANQGSEA. The CDR3 consists of 14 residues. The CDR3 sequence: CSVLAGGSGNTIYF. CDR3 nucleotide sequence: TGCAGCGTCCTCGCCGGGGGCTCTGGAAACACCATATATTTT.

This clonotype was recorded many times. This sequence joins TRBV20-1 and TRBJ2-3, with D possibly matching TRBD2 (6 bases). Trimming removed 3 bases at V and 2 bases at J, with 24 bases between. This CDR3 comprises 18 residues. In germline, CDR1 is DFQATT, CDR2 SNEGSKA (reference sequence). The CDR3 DNA follows: TGCAGTGCTAGTCCCTCCGGCGGGACGCACCCGGACACAGATACGCAGTATTTT. It is translated as CSASPSGGTHPDTDTQYF.

This clonotype has more than one count but fewer than ten. The J gene is TRBJ1-5, the V gene TRBV6-1; 9 positions match TRBD1. Germline CDR1 reads MNHNS; CDR2 reads SASEGT. This CDR3 region has 13 residues. After removal of 7 bases from V and 5 bases from J, the junction contained 3 bases not matched to a gene. CDR3 bases: TGTGCCAGCACCAGGGACAGGGATCAGCCCCAGCATTTT. It translates to CASTRDRDQPQHF.

With respect to this clonotype: A clone one base away is much larger, so this may be a read error. The rearrangement joins TRBV28 to TRBJ2-7; 11 bases line up with TRBD1. V was clipped by 5 bases and J by 6 bases; unmatched bases: 9. Germline lookup yields CDR1 MDHEN and CDR2 SYDVKM. This CDR3 contains 15 residues. DNA for the CDR3: TGTGCCAGCAGTCTGTTCCGGGACAGGGGGTCCGAGCAGTACTTC. It translates to CASSLFRDRGSEQYF. Variable domain in full (rest from reference TRBV28 and TRBJ2-7): DVKVTQSSRYLVKRTGEKVFLECVQDMDHENMFWYRQDPGLGLRLIYFSYDVKMKEKGDIPEGYSVSREKKERFSLILESASTNQTSMYLCASSLFRDRGSEQYFGPGTRLTVT.

DNA for the CDR3: TGCGCCAGCAGCTTGAGGGACATTGTCTACAATGAGCAGTTCTTC. Its translation: CASSLRDIVYNEQFF. The chain uses TRBV5-1 and TRBJ2-1; D perhaps matches TRBD1 (6 bases). CDR1 is SGHRS, CDR2 YFSETQ, per germline. Trimming took off 1 base at V and 3 bases at J, with 11 bases between the two ends. This CDR3 spans 15 amino acids. The full variable domain, with the rest looked up from reference TRBV5-1 and TRBJ2-1, is KAGVTQTPRYLIKTRGQQVTLSCSPISGHRSVSWYQQTPGQGLQFLFEYFSETQRNKGNFPGRFSGRQFSNSRSEMNVSTLELGDSALYLCASSLRDIVYNEQFFGPGTRLTVL.

This clonotype was counted between two and nine times. The chain recombines TRBV11-2 with TRBJ2-1, with 7 positions matching TRBD2. V dropped 5 bases and J dropped 8; count of bases not matched to a gene: 9. From germline, CDR1 is SGHAT and CDR2 FQNNGV. The CDR3 is 14 amino acids. The DNA for the CDR3 is TGTGCCAGCAGCCCGGGCGGGGGACTGCATGAGCAGTTCTTC. Its protein is CASSPGGGLHEQFF. Supplemented by reference TRBV11-2 and TRBJ2-1, the full variable domain reads EAGVAQSPRYKIIEKRQSVAFWCNPISGHATLYWYQQILGQGPKLLIQFQNNGVVDDSQLPKDRFSAERLKGVDSTLKIQPAKLEDSAVYLCASSPGGGLHEQFFGPGTRLTVL.

In this sample, this clonotype turned up many times. The chain employs TRBV12-3 or TRBV12-4 and TRBJ1-4; D unresolved. The CDR3 contains 13 residues. The germline V and J ends were trimmed by 4 bases and 10 bases, with 13 bases remaining between them. CDR3 amino acids: CASSSDKRGKLFF. In DNA form, the CDR3 reads TGTGCCAGCAGTTCTGACAAACGTGGAAAACTGTTTTTT.

The chain carries TRBV29-1 and TRBJ1-1; no clear D gene. With 4 bases removed from V and 3 bases from J, the gap between germline ends came to 3 bases. This CDR3 is 10 amino acids long. Per the germline V gene, CDR1 is SQVTM and CDR2 is ANQGSEA. In nucleotides, the CDR3 is TGCAGCGTTGTTCACACTGAAGCTTTCTTT. Its protein product is CSVVHTEAFF. The full variable domain, in which reference TRBV29-1 and TRBJ1-1 provide the parts outside the CDR3, is SAVISQKPSRDICQRGTSLTIQCQVDSQVTMMFWYRQQPGQSLTLIATANQGSEATYESGFVIDKFPISRPNLTFSTLTVSNMSPEDSSIYLCSVVHTEAFFGQGTRLTVV.

This clonotype has just a few counts. The chain employs TRBV5-1 and TRBJ2-4; D not certain. Germline CDR1 SGHRS, CDR2 YFSETQ. The CDR3 consists of 13 residues. V lost 3 bases to trimming and J lost 8 bases, with 12 bases between them. CDR3 amino acids: CASSSGASDIQYF. CDR3 nucleotides: TGCGCCAGCAGCTCCGGCGCCAGCGACATTCAGTACTTC.